This T cell receptor beta chain appears in the sequencing data of a study of control samples from healthy donors and cancer patients. TCRdb's copy holds only in-frame clones and misses some; the assay was immunoSEQ multiplex PCR. The sample yields roughly 130,000 clones, about 93% seen once. This CDR3 is 16 amino acids long. Germline CDR1 SEHNR, CDR2 FQNEAQ (reference sequence). With 5 bases clipped from V and 6 bases from J, the junction kept 5 bases outside the gene matches. The count of this clone is one. This chain connects TRBV7-9 to TRBJ2-3; TRBD2 aligns across 16 bases. This TCR derives from a man aged 18 to 29 in good health. The sequenced sample consisted of blood. The CDR3 sequence is CASSALGLAGGDTQYF. The CDR3 nucleotides read TGTGCCAGCAGCGCCCTGGGACTAGCGGGGGGGGATACGCAGTATTTT.